Sequencing of this T cell receptor beta chain was carried out in a study of T cell responses to AZD1222 COVID-19 vaccine. Overall study context: Whether given at about 4 or about 12 weeks, second doses were pooled.

Repertoires were generated with immunoSEQ multiplex PCR, while TCRdb's copy carries only in-frame clones and drops some. The table lists approximately 130,000 clones, about 93% of them singletons. In its sample, this clone was seen once. Its antigen is unknown. After removal of 2 bases from V and 0 bases from J, the junction contained 2 bases not matched to a gene. The CDR3 spans 17 residues. Germline assignment: CDR1 LGHDT and CDR2 YNNKEL (reference sequence). Study-wide points: The donor group comprised mostly white British people and more females; the analysis possibly underestimated clonal diversity. Nearly half of unique spike-specific TCRs reportedly avoided B.1.351 and B.1.1.7 mutated regions. Increased Spike-specific TCR breadth and depth were observed after two AZD1222 doses.

The chain uses TRBV3-1 (or the pseudogene TRBV3-2) and TRBJ2-6; 9 nucleotides line up with TRBD1. This sequence was found in an adult in good health. Sequenced here: peripheral blood, sampled on day 0 of AZD1222 vaccination. The CDR3 DNA follows: TGTGCCAGCAGCCAAATGACAGGGGGCTCTGGGGCCAACGTCCTGACTTTC. Translation: CASSQMTGGSGANVLTF.